A selection of T cell receptor beta chains follows, all from one sample in a study of CD8 T cells in ankylosing spondylitis. Each CDR3 protein is one row after TCRdb ran MiXCR on the 5' RACE reads. The sample yields about 160,000 distinct CDR3 sequences, roughly 18% seen once. Input material: blood, either unsorted or a sorted T cell fraction (not recorded which). The receptors were gathered from a male donor with ankylosing spondylitis or in good health (not recorded which). CDR3s include the opening cysteine and the closing phenylalanine or tryptophan. The D gene is left open where the match is weak. The listing skips clone size in some rows; elsewhere it reads once, few, many or a size class.

D gene	clone size	V gene	J gene	CDR3 DNA	CDR3 protein
-	-	TRBV5-1	TRBJ2-3	TGCGCCAGCAGCTTCTCGGGAGTAGATACAGATACGCAGTATTTT	CASSFSGVDTDTQYF
-	many	TRBV5-1	TRBJ2-7	TGCGCCAGCAGCTTGGACCACTACGAGCAGTACTTC	CASSLDHYEQYF
-	few	TRBV13	TRBJ2-2	TGTGCCAGCAGCTTGAGTGTAGCGGCGAACACCGGGGAGCTGTTTTTT	CASSLSVAANTGELFF
TRBD2	-	TRBV11-2	TRBJ2-3	TGTGCCAGCAGCTCATGGGATAGCGGGAGCACAGATACGCAGTATTTT	CASSSWDSGSTDTQYF
TRBD2	many	TRBV28	TRBJ2-1	TGTGCCAGCAGTTCCGCCGGGGCTAGCGGGCGGCTTTACAATGAGCAGTTCTTC	CASSSAGASGRLYNEQFF
-	few	TRBV28	TRBJ1-5	TGTGCCAGCGGCAAAGGGAGCCAGCATTTT	CASGKGSQHF
-	-	TRBV5-1	TRBJ2-3	TGCGCCAGCAGCCAGGCCCTTCACCGGCAGTATTTT	CASSQALHRQYF
-	many	TRBV28	TRBJ2-1	TGTGCCAGCACCACCGCCGGGTGGGTTAATGAGCAGTTCTTC	CASTTAGWVNEQFF
TRBD2	few	TRBV29-1	TRBJ2-7	TGCAGCGTTGGGGCTAGCGGGAGTTACGAGCAGTACTTC	CSVGASGSYEQYF
-	-	TRBV13	TRBJ2-7	TGTGCCAGCAGCCGTATAGATTCGTTAGAGCAGTACTTC	CASSRIDSLEQYF
-	-	TRBV3-1	TRBJ2-5	TGTGCCAGCAGCCAAGAACGACTAGTCCGATTCCAAGAGACCCAGTACTTC	CASSQERLVRFQETQYF
TRBD1	few	TRBV7-9	TRBJ1-4	TGTGCCAGCAGCCCCTGGACAGGGCCTGTAGCTAATGAAAAACTGTTTTTT	CASSPWTGPVANEKLFF
-	-	TRBV24-1	TRBJ2-1	TGTGCCACCAGTGAGTCCGGAGGGGATGAGCAGTTCTTC	CATSESGGDEQFF
TRBD1	-	TRBV4-2	TRBJ1-1	TGTGCCAGCAGCCAGGGGGACAGGGGCACTGAAGCTTTCTTT	CASSQGDRGTEAFF
TRBD1	-	TRBV5-1	TRBJ2-2	TGCGCCAGCAGCTCTACAGGGGGCTCCACCGGGGAGCTGTTTTTT	CASSSTGGSTGELFF
-	-	TRBV5-1	TRBJ1-4	TGCGCCAGCAGCTTGGAACAAGCTAATGAAAAACTGTTTTTT	CASSLEQANEKLFF
-	many	TRBV20-1	TRBJ1-2	TGCAGTGCTAGCGCCGGGAACTATGGCTACACCTTC	CSASAGNYGYTF
TRBD1	many	TRBV5-1	TRBJ2-1	TGCGCCAGCAGCTTGGGGGACAGCCGCCAGGCTAATGAGCAGTTCTTC	CASSLGDSRQANEQFF
-	many	TRBV7-9	TRBJ2-3	TGTGCCAGCAGCTTATTGCGGTACAGCACAGATACGCAGTATTTT	CASSLLRYSTDTQYF
TRBD2	-	TRBV10-3	TRBJ2-3	TGTGCCATCAGGACCATAGCGGGAGGTCAAGATACGCAGTATTTT	CAIRTIAGGQDTQYF